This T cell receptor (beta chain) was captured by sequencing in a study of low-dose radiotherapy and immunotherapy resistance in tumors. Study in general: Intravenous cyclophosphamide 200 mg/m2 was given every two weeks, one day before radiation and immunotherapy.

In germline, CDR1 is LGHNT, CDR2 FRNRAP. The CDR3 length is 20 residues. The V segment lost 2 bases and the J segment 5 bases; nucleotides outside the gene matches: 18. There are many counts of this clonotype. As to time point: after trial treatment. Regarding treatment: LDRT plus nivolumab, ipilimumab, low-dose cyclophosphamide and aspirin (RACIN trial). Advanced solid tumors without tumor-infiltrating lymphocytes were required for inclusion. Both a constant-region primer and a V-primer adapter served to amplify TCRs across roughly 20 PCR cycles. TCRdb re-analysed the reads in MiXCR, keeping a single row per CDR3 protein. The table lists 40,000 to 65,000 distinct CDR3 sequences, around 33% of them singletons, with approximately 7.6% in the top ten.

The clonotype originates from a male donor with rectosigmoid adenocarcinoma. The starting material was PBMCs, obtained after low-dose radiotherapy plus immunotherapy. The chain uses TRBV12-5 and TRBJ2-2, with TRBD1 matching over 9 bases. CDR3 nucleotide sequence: TGTGCTAGTGGTTTGACGGGACAGGGTCCCCTTGAGGGTGTAACCGGGGAGCTGTTTTTT. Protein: CASGLTGQGPLEGVTGELFF.